This TCR beta chain emerged from a study of blood T cell repertoires in COVID-19. This CDR3 region has 13 residues. Germline V CDR1 and CDR2: SGHRS, YFSETQ. Trimming at V came to 4 bases and at J to 4 bases, leaving 2 bases not matched to a gene. Repertoires were generated with immunoSEQ multiplex PCR, while TCRdb's copy carries only in-frame clones and drops some. The sample yields some 260,000 clones, around nine tenths seen once. Sequencing was carried out using peripheral blood. This sequence originates from a woman aged 65 to 85 with COVID-19, enrolled during active disease. The chain joins TRBV5-1 to TRBJ1-3, with TRBD1 matching 7 bases. In nucleotides, the CDR3 is TGCGCCAGCAGCGCGGGACAGGGAAACACCATATATTTT. This gives the protein CASSAGQGNTIYF.